Below, 15 T cell receptor beta chains from the same sample are listed, as sequenced in a study of tumor-infiltrating lymphocytes in primary liver carcinoma. Total RNA and DNA came together from around 20-30 mg of bulk tissue without cell sorting. With around 490 ng total RNA as template and a constant-region primer, TCR beta cDNA was made. Three rounds of nested multiplex PCR with slightly modified ARM-PCR produced TCR beta libraries. The first two PCR rounds, approximately 10 cycles each, used TRBV1-TRBV30 forward primers and a C-beta reverse primer. TCRdb recomputed calls from the multiplex PCR reads with MiXCR, one row per CDR3 protein. The table shows under 200,000 distinct CDR3 sequences, with 85% occurring only once. The material sequenced was tumor tissue from primary liver carcinoma. The receptors stem from a man in his forties with primary liver carcinoma and hepatitis B virus infection.

This chain uses TRBV29-1 with TRBJ1-5, with TRBD1 as a possible D gene (5 bases). V was shortened by 8 bases and J by 13 bases, with 21 bases between the two germline ends. This CDR3 region has 12 residues. Germline-derived CDR1 and CDR2 are SQVTM and ANQGSEA. The CDR3 sequence is CSIGGAGQQQHF. CDR3 in DNA: TGCAGCATTGGCGGGGCGGGGCAGCAACAGCATTTT. Supplemented by reference TRBV29-1 and TRBJ1-5, the full variable domain reads SAVISQKPSRDICQRGTSLTIQCQVDSQVTMMFWYRQQPGQSLTLIATANQGSEATYESGFVIDKFPISRPNLTFSTLTVSNMSPEDSSIYLCSIGGAGQQQHFGDGTRLSIL.

About this clonotype itself: One junction end disagrees with the germline gene, perhaps due to a read error. The V and J genes are TRBV10-3 and TRBJ2-7; no clear D gene. Germline V gene sequence: CDR1 ENHRY, CDR2 SYGVKD. The CDR3 runs 13 residues. The DNA of the CDR3 is TGTGGCATCTCCCTCGCGGAGAACTACGAGCAGTATTTC. Residues: CGISLAENYEQYF.

The chain has TRBV7-9 and TRBJ2-1, with D perhaps TRBD1 (5 bases). Germline assignment: CDR1 SEHNR and CDR2 FQNEAQ (reference sequence). The CDR3 consists of 15 residues. The CDR3 DNA follows: TGTGTCACCAGTGACAGTTTATCCGAGAACAATGAGCAGTTCTTC. Encoded protein: CVTSDSLSENNEQFF.

On this clonotype: Germline is not matched at one junction end, which may reflect a read error. V and J are TRBV4-2 and TRBJ2-1; either TRBD1 or TRBD2 may supply D (5 bases each). Germline CDR1 LGHNA, CDR2 YNFKEQ. CDR3 length equals 16 residues. The CDR3 protein is CASSQLLGTGNNEQFF. The CDR3 DNA is TGTGCCAGTAGCCAACTCCTCGGGACGGGTAACAATGAGCAGTTCTTC.

The gene calls are TRBV6-6 and TRBJ2-7, with D maybe TRBD2 (6 bases). Germline CDR1 reads MNHNY; CDR2 reads SVGAGI (reference sequence). Trimming removed 7 bases at V and 5 bases at J, with 24 bases between. This CDR3 comprises 16 residues. As DNA, the CDR3 is TGTGCCAGCACCCCACTCTTAGCGGCAGGGAGGAACGAGCAGTACTTC. It translates to CASTPLLAAGRNEQYF.

For this clonotype: An end of the junction differs from the germline gene, which may be a read error. The chain joins TRBV30 to TRBJ2-2; maybe TRBD2 (5 bases). There are 12 residues in the CDR3. CDR1 and CDR2 from the germline V gene are GTSNPN and SVGIG (reference sequence). CDR3 DNA sequence: TGTGCCTGGAGTGTAAGCACCGGGGAGTTGTTTTTT. Protein sequence: CAWSVSTGELFF.

In regard to this clonotype: Germline and junction disagree at one end, which may indicate a read error. The chain is built from TRBV11-2 and TRBJ1-2; D uncertain. Looked up from germline, CDR1 is SGHAT and CDR2 is FQNNGV. The CDR3 has 16 amino acids. The CDR3 sequence: CASSLDSIAYSRGYTF. As DNA, the CDR3 is TGTGCCAGTAGCTTAGATTCAATAGCCTATTCTCGAGGCTACACCTTC.

With respect to this clonotype: One end of the junction does not line up with germline, which may come from a read error. The J gene is TRBJ2-1, the V gene TRBV6-1; 7 bases are a match to TRBD1. Germline assignment: CDR1 MNHNS and CDR2 SASEGT. The CDR3 length is 13 residues. The DNA of the CDR3 is TGTGCCAGGAGTGAAGGGACAGACGATGAGCAGTTCTTC. This sequence encodes CARSEGTDDEQFF.

The V call is TRBV5-1, the J call TRBJ2-1; D remains unclear. The length of the CDR3 is 20 residues. Trimming cost V 4 bases and J 0 bases, with 26 bases left between them. Germline V lookup: CDR1 SGHRS, CDR2 YFSETQ. The CDR3 nucleotides read TGCGCCAGCAGCCCCGAGAGGCGATCGGCCAGCAGGAGCTCCTACAATGAGCAGTTCTTC. This gives the protein CASSPERRSASRSSYNEQFF. Filled out from reference TRBV5-1 and TRBJ2-1, the complete variable domain reads KAGVTQTPRYLIKTRGQQVTLSCSPISGHRSVSWYQQTPGQGLQFLFEYFSETQRNKGNFPGRFSGRQFSNSRSEMNVSTLELGDSALYLCASSPERRSASRSSYNEQFFGPGTRLTVL.

In this sample, this clonotype turned up many times. The J gene is TRBJ2-1, the V gene TRBV5-4, with D tentatively TRBD2 (7 bases). The CDR3 spans 13 residues. V shed 4 bases and J shed 10 bases, with 15 bases lying between them. Germline assignment: CDR1 SGHNT and CDR2 YYREEE (reference sequence). The chain's CDR3 is CASSRRGGVEQFF. The DNA of the CDR3 is TGTGCCAGCAGCCGAAGGGGGGGAGTCGAGCAGTTCTTC.

A note on this clonotype: Likely a read error: the CDR3 ends without its conserved phenylalanine or tryptophan. The chain couples TRBV11-3 to TRBJ2-7, with D maybe TRBD1 (5 bases). CDR1 is SGHNT, CDR2 YENEEA, per germline. The V end lost 10 bases, the J end lost 1 base, and 17 bases lay between the germline ends. This CDR3 contains 14 residues. The CDR3 DNA reads as TGTGCCACTCGACAGAAGGTGACGTCCTACGAGCAGTACCTC. Amino acid sequence: CATRQKVTSYEQYL.

Comment on this clonotype: Given the absence of the conserved phenylalanine or tryptophan at the CDR3 end, a read error is likely. The chain employs TRBV6-2 or TRBV6-3 and TRBJ1-1, with D maybe TRBD1 (5 bases). The CDR3 is made up of 11 amino acids. The germline V and J ends were trimmed by 5 bases and 8 bases, with 9 bases remaining between them. Germline V gene lookup returns CDR1 MNHEY and CDR2 SVGEGT. Here the CDR3 reads CASSGGGEAFL. The CDR3, as DNA: TGTGCCAGCAGTGGGGGAGGAGAAGCTTTCTTA.

Points on this clonotype: This CDR3 fails to terminate in the conserved phenylalanine or tryptophan, so it likely reflects a read error. The limits of the CDR3 on the DNA are not certain, so only TCRdb's listed CDR3 is given. V gene TRBV29-1 combines with J gene TRBJ2-2; no check of the table's D call, TRBD1, against the DNA was made. Germline V gene sequence: CDR1 SQVTM, CDR2 ANQGSEA. The CDR3 length is 13 residues, termini included. The CDR3 reads CSVAAGPVGELFL.

As concerns this clonotype: The junction departs from the called germline gene at one end, perhaps through a read error. The chain combines TRBV11-3 with TRBJ2-1; unclear D gene. Germline V CDR1 and CDR2: SGHNT, YENEEA. This CDR3 contains 14 residues. This chain's CDR3 is CASSSGASNNKQFF. CDR3 in DNA: TGTGCCAGCAGCTCAGGCGCCTCGAACAATAAGCAGTTCTTC.

The CDR3 bases are TGTGCCAGCAGCCAAGAAGGCTTGACAGGGGGTCGTATTTCCTCTGGAAACATCATGTATTTT. Amino acid sequence: CASSQEGLTGGRISSGNIMYF. This rearrangement joins TRBV4-2 to TRBJ1-3; TRBD1 aligns across 9 bases. Germline CDR1 and CDR2: LGHNA and YNFKEQ. The length of the CDR3 is 21 residues. V was pared by 0 bases and J by 16 bases, with 31 bases of the junction left unmatched.